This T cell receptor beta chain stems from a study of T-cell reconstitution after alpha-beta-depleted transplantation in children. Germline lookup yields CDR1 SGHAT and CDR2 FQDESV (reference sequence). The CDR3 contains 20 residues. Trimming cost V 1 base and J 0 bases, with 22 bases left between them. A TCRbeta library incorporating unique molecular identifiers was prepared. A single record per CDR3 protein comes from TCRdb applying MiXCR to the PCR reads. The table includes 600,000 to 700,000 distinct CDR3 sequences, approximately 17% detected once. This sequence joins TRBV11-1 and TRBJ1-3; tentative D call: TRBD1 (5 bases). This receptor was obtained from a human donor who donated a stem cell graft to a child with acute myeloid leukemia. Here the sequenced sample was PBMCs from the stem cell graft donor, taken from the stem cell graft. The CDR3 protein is CASSLVNWGSAYASGNTIYF. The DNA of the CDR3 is TGTGCCAGCAGCTTAGTGAACTGGGGGTCTGCCTACGCCTCTGGAAACACCATATATTTT. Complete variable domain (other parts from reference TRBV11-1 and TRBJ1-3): EAEVAQSPRYKITEKSQAVAFWCDPISGHATLYWYRQILGQGPELLVQFQDESVVDDSQLPKDRFSAERLKGVDSTLKIQPAELGDSAMYLCASSLVNWGSAYASGNTIYFGEGSWLTVV.